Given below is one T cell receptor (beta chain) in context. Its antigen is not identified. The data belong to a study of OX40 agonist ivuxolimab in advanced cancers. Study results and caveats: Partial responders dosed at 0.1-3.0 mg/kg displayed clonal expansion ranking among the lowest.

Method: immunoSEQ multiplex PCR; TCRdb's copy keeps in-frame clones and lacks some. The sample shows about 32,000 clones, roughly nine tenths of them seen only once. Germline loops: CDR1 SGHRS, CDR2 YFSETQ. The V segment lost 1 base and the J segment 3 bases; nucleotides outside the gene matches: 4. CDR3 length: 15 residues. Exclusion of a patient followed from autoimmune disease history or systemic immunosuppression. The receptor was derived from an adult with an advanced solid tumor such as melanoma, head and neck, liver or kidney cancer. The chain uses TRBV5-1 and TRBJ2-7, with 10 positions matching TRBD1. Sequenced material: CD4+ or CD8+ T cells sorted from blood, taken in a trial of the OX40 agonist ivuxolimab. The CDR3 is CASSLFGTGVYEQYF. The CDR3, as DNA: TGCGCCAGCAGCTTGTTTGGGACAGGGGTCTACGAGCAGTACTTC.